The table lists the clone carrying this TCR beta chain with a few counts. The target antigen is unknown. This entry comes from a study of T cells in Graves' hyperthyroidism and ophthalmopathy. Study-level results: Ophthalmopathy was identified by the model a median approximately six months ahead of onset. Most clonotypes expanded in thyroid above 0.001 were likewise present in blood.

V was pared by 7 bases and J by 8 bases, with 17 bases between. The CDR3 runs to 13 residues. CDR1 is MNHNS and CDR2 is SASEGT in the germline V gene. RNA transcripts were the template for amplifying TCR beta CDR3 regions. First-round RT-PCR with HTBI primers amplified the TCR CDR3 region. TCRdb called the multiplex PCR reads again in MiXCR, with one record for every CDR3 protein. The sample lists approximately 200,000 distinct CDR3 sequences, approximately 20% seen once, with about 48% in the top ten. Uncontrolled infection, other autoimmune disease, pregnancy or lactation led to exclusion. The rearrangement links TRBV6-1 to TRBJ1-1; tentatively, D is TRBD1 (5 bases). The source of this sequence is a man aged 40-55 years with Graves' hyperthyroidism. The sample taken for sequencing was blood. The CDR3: CASTIRDSEEAFF. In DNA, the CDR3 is TGTGCCAGCACTATCCGGGACTCCGAGGAAGCTTTCTTT.